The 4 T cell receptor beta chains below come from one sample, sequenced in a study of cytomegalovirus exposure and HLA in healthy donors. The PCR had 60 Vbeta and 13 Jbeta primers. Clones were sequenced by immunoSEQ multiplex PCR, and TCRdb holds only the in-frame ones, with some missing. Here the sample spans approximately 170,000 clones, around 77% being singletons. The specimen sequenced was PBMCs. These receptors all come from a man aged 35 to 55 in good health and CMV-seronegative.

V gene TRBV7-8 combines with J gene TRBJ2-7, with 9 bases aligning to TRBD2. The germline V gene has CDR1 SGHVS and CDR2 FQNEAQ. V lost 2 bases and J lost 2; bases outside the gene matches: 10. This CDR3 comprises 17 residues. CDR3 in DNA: TGTGCCAGCAGCTTAAAGGCTAGCGGGAAACCCGCCTACGAGCAGTACGTC. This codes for CASSLKASGKPAYEQYV.

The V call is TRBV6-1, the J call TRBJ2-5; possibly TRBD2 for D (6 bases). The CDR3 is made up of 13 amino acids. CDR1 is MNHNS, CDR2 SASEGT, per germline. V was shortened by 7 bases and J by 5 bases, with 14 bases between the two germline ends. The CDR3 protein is CASTRDSGETQYF. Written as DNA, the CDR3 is TGTGCCAGCACCAGGGACTCCGGGGAGACCCAGTACTTC.

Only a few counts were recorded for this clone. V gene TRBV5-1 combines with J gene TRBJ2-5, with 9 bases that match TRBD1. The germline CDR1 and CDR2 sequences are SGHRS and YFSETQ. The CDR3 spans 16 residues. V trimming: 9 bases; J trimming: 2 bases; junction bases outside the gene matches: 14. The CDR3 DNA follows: TGCGCCACCCGACCCAGGACAGGGGCAAGTCAAGAGACCCAGTACTTC. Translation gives CATRPRTGASQETQYF.

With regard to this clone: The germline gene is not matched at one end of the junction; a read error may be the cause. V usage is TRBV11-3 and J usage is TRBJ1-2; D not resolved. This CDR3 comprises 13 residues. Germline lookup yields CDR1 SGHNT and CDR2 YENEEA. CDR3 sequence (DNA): TGTGCCAGCAGCCCCGGGAGTGACTATGACTACACCTTC. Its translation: CASSPGSDYDYTF.